This TCR beta chain originates from a study of blood T cell repertoires in COVID-19 (TCRdb year 2020). About the investigation overall: Collaborator samples came from the United States, Italy and Spain and covered acute and convalescent phases of COVID-19. The material from the prospective study consisted of cDNA or gDNA derived from T cells, B-cell-depleted T cells, or PBMCs. Deeply sampled blood TCRbeta repertoires from subjects exposed to, actively infected with, or recovered from COVID-19 were included in the dataset. The repertoires were made available in a free public database intended to serve as a resource for research on the immune response to SARS-CoV-2. The samples were drawn from the first 160 participants of the ongoing ImmuneRACE study and from 1,254 subjects provided by 6 global collaborators. Nearly every sample came with metadata listing a de-identified subject ID, COVID-19 status, age in years and sex. HLA class I and class II types, where available, came from metadata supplied by the sample provider rather than from assay-based typing. What the work shows at the level of the full study, not this receptor alone: How much clinical and demographic metadata was included differed by source and by participant, and the metadata was provided uncurated.

As for this clone: Its antigen has not been determined. Per-base qualities were not stored, and no clone one base away is much larger.

TCRbeta CDR3 regions were amplified from genomic DNA by means of the immunoSEQ Assay, a bias-controlled multiplex PCR. Under the source paper's analysis protocol: The number of nucleated cells in each sample was estimated by amplification of reference gene primers within the assay. To quantify the absolute abundance of each unique TCRbeta CDR3 rearrangement, sequence reads were collapsed and filtered. For each sample, productive Simpson clonality was calculated as the square root of Simpson's diversity index across productive rearrangements. Here the immuneACCESS table is served through TCRdb, limited to in-frame sequences with V and J called. Missing clones are a known gap in these copies; in checked studies unresolved V genes cover under half, and the rest lacks a known reason. V, J and clone size are taken as reported in that table, and D and trimming were inferred from the DNA itself. The sample table records around 190,000 clones; around nine tenths of these occur just once. Around 1.2% of the sample goes to the ten largest clones.

For CDR1 and CDR2, the germline V gene lists MDHEN and SYDVKM. There are 14 amino acids in the CDR3, from cysteine to phenylalanine inclusive. Kept here is only the CDR3 DNA, which spans 42 bases and is read in frame from base 1. The junction shows trimming of 6 bases on V and 1 base on J, plus 10 bases between the germline ends. Collaborating institutions collected whole blood in K2EDTA tubes following their own protocols. For TCRbeta analysis, collaborators shipped samples in one of three forms: frozen whole blood, isolated PBMCs, or DNA extracted from either of those sample types. The sequence derives from a man aged 25 to 40 with acute or convalescent COVID-19. Sequenced: peripheral blood. The chain is made from TRBV28 and TRBJ1-3; a confident D gene designation cannot be given. The nucleotide sequence reads TGTGCCAGCAGCCCCGGCGGTTCTGGAAACACCATATATTTT. It encodes CASSPGGSGNTIYF.